A single sample gave rise to the 22 T cell receptor beta chains below, sequenced in a study of T cells in Graves' hyperthyroidism and ophthalmopathy. TCR beta CDR3 sequences were amplified from RNA transcripts. The HTBI set primed first-round TCR CDR3 RT-PCR. TCRdb reanalysed the multiplex PCR reads using MiXCR and keeps one entry per CDR3 protein. The sample holds about 640,000 distinct CDR3 sequences, about 20% seen once. The specimen sequenced was blood. The receptors were sampled from a young man with Graves' ophthalmopathy.

In its sample, this clonotype was seen a few times. This sequence joins TRBV7-2 and TRBJ2-1; 9 nucleotides line up with TRBD2. This CDR3 spans 15 amino acids. The J segment lost 2 bases and the V segment lost 6 bases, leaving 5 bases of the junction unmatched. Germline-derived CDR1 and CDR2 are SGHTA and FQGNSA. This chain's CDR3 is CASSNLAGTYNEQFF. The CDR3 nucleotides read TGTGCCAGCAGTAACCTAGCGGGAACCTACAATGAGCAGTTCTTC. The full variable domain, in which reference TRBV7-2 and TRBJ2-1 provide the parts outside the CDR3, is GAGVSQSPSNKVTEKGKDVELRCDPISGHTALYWYRQSLGQGLEFLIYFQGNSAPDKSGLPSDRFSAERTGGSVSTLTIQRTQQEDSAVYLCASSNLAGTYNEQFFGPGTRLTVL.

This clonotype occurred many times. This chain joins TRBV3-1 and TRBJ1-1, with 9 bases matching TRBD1. J lost 3 bases, V lost 3 bases, and 2 bases had no gene match. The germline CDR1 and CDR2 sequences are LGHDT and YNNKEL (reference sequence). The CDR3 is 14 residues long. The CDR3 protein is CASSHTGGYTEAFF. CDR3 nucleotides: TGTGCCAGCAGCCATACAGGGGGCTACACTGAAGCTTTCTTT.

This clonotype was counted ten times or more. This rearrangement joins TRBV11-2 to TRBJ2-7; 7 bases are shared with TRBD1. J lost 3 bases, V lost 3 bases, and 5 bases had no gene match. Germline V CDR1 and CDR2: SGHAT, FQNNGV. The CDR3 is 14 amino acids. The CDR3 protein is CASSFGQANYEQYF. DNA of the CDR3: TGTGCCAGCAGCTTTGGACAGGCGAACTACGAGCAGTACTTC.

The V call is TRBV30, the J call TRBJ2-5; no firm D call. The V gene's germline CDR1 is GTSNPN and CDR2 SVGIG (reference sequence). The CDR3 loop spans 10 amino acids. Trimming left V 6 bases short and J 2 bases short, with 4 bases between. CDR3 bases: TGTGCCTGCCAACAAGAGACCCAGTACTTC. It codes for CACQQETQYF.

The genes are TRBV6-2 or TRBV6-3 and TRBJ1-1, with D unclear. Germline V gene sequence: CDR1 MNHEY, CDR2 SVGEGT. V was trimmed by 0 bases and J by 4 bases, leaving 12 bases between them. This CDR3 contains 15 residues. The CDR3 region is CASSYSINYGTEAFF. The CDR3 DNA reads TGTGCCAGCAGTTACTCGATCAATTATGGCACTGAAGCTTTCTTT.

The J gene is TRBJ2-7, the V gene TRBV3-1; TRBD2 is a possible D gene (6 bases). V shed 4 bases and J shed 4 bases, with 26 bases lying between them. The CDR3 sequence is 18 residues long. Germline CDR1 and CDR2: LGHDT and YNNKEL (reference sequence). For the CDR3, the DNA is TGTGCCAGCAGCCCCTCTCCAGTGGGACGGGGACTTTTTTACGAGCAGTACTTC. Its translation: CASSPSPVGRGLFYEQYF.

This clonotype appeared once. This chain connects TRBV20-1 to TRBJ2-2; 8 positions match TRBD2. After removal of 0 bases from V and 4 bases from J, the junction contained 4 bases not matched to a gene. This CDR3 has 15 residues. The germline gives CDR1 DFQATT, CDR2 SNEGSKA (reference sequence). DNA for the CDR3: TGCAGTGCTAGAGACGGGAGGGCCCCCACCGGGGAGCTGTTTTTT. It codes for CSARDGRAPTGELFF.

As regards this clonotype: A much bigger clone sits one base away, suggesting this may be a read error. This chain connects TRBV20-1 to TRBJ1-4; D may be TRBD1 (5 bases). CDR1 and CDR2 from the germline V gene are DFQATT and SNEGSKA (reference sequence). There are 13 residues in the CDR3. The CDR3 here is CNAREGQIEKLFF. As DNA, the CDR3 is TGCAATGCTAGAGAGGGGCAAATCGAAAAACTGTTTTTT.

As regards this clonotype: A much larger clonotype is one base distant, so this may be a read error. The rearrangement links TRBV12-3 or TRBV12-4 to TRBJ1-1; a possible D gene is TRBD1 (5 bases). The CDR3 consists of 13 residues. The germline V and J ends were trimmed by 2 bases and 3 bases, with 7 bases remaining between them. The CDR3, as DNA: TGTGCCAGCAGTTTAATAGGGGACACTGAAGCTTTCTTT. Protein: CASSLIGDTEAFF.

This clonotype was counted a few times. CDR3 region: CATSNSGQGDTEAFF. CDR3 nucleotide sequence: TGTGCCACCAGCAACTCCGGGCAGGGGGACACTGAAGCTTTCTTT. V is TRBV15 and J is TRBJ1-1, with 7 bases lining up with TRBD1. Germline V gives CDR1 LNHNV, CDR2 YYDKDF (reference sequence). The length of the CDR3 is 15 residues. The V gene end was trimmed by 4 bases and the J gene end by 3 bases; junction bases not matched to a gene: 8.

The CDR3 region is CAISESPSSQETQYF. The CDR3 DNA reads as TGTGCCATCAGTGAGTCCCCGTCTAGCCAAGAGACCCAGTACTTC. The gene calls are TRBV10-3 and TRBJ2-5; D is unclear. Germline V CDR1 and CDR2: ENHRY, SYGVKD. Deletions cut 0 bases from V and 1 base from J, with 9 bases between. The CDR3 totals 15 residues.

This clonotype was observed a handful of times. The rearrangement links TRBV13 to TRBJ2-1, with D possibly TRBD2 on 6 matching bases. The CDR3 has 14 residues. Germline loops: CDR1 PRHDT, CDR2 FYEKMQ (reference sequence). The V end was cut by 5 bases, the J end by 7 bases, with 15 bases between. DNA for the CDR3: TGTGCCAGCAGCCCCGGGCTAGCGCCAAATGAGCAGTTCTTC. Residues: CASSPGLAPNEQFF.

This sequence joins TRBV6-2 or TRBV6-3 and TRBJ2-2, with D perhaps matching TRBD2 (5 bases). V gave up 8 bases and J gave up 2 bases, with 12 bases separating them. This CDR3 region has 14 residues. Germline V gene data show CDR1 as MNHEY and CDR2 as SVGEGT. The CDR3 DNA sequence: TGTGCCAGCTCGGCTAGCCAAAACACCGGGGAGCTGTTTTTT. Its protein product is CASSASQNTGELFF.

This clonotype occurred a few times. V is TRBV5-1 and J is TRBJ2-1; 8 bases match TRBD2. Germline-derived CDR1 and CDR2 are SGHRS and YFSETQ. V gave up 2 bases and J gave up 4 bases; unmatched junction bases: 5. The CDR3 has 15 amino acids. DNA of the CDR3: TGCGCCAGCAGCTTAGCGGGAGTGGATTACAATGAGCAGTTCTTC. The encoded protein is CASSLAGVDYNEQFF.

This chain uses TRBV9 with TRBJ2-1; tentative D call: TRBD2 (6 bases). Trimming pared 2 bases from V and 0 bases from J, leaving 12 bases between. This CDR3 has 16 amino acids. CDR1 is SGDLS, CDR2 YYNGEE, per germline. The CDR3 reads CASSVKRASSYNEQFF. Here the CDR3 DNA reads TGTGCCAGCAGCGTTAAGCGGGCGAGCTCCTACAATGAGCAGTTCTTC.

This clonotype has only a few counts. The chain recombines TRBV4-2 with TRBJ1-5, with 9 bases matching TRBD1. Germline loops: CDR1 LGHNA, CDR2 YNFKEQ. J lost 7 bases, V lost 2 bases, and 6 bases had no gene match. The CDR3 has 15 amino acids. The CDR3 bases are TGTGCCAGCAGCCAACATGGACAGGGGAGCCAGCCCCAGCATTTT. It yields the protein CASSQHGQGSQPQHF.

The chain links TRBV7-9 to TRBJ2-7; D gene uncertain. The V end lost 3 bases, the J end lost 2 bases, and 11 bases lay between the germline ends. The CDR3 is made up of 14 amino acids. Germline V gene data show CDR1 as SEHNR and CDR2 as FQNEAQ (reference sequence). The CDR3: CASSFRTDPYEQYF. The CDR3 DNA reads as TGTGCCAGCAGCTTCCGAACCGATCCCTACGAGCAGTACTTC.

This clonotype has at least ten counts. The V call is TRBV20-1, the J call TRBJ2-4; weak D call: TRBD1 (6 bases). Germline V gene lookup returns CDR1 DFQATT and CDR2 SNEGSKA (reference sequence). The V end was cut by 3 bases, the J end by 7 bases, with 13 bases between. This CDR3 has 13 amino acids. For the CDR3, the DNA is TGCAGTGCTAGGGGACAAACCGAGAACATTCAGTACTTC. Translated: CSARGQTENIQYF.

The chain has TRBV25-1 and TRBJ2-6; TRBD1 might be the D (5 bases). CDR3 length: 16 amino acids. V was pared by 5 bases and J by 0 bases, with 11 bases between. Germline loops: CDR1 MGHDK, CDR2 SYGVNS. The CDR3 loop is CASSHRTSSGANVLTF. As DNA, the CDR3 is TGTGCCAGCAGTCACCGGACATCCTCTGGGGCCAACGTCCTGACTTTC.

About this clonotype: A much larger clone sits a single nucleotide away, making a read error possible. The V gene is TRBV20-1, the J gene TRBJ1-1, with a tentative D call TRBD1 (5 bases). Trimming removed 6 bases from V and 0 bases from J, with 11 bases in between. The CDR3 runs 13 residues. Germline CDR1 reads DFQATT; CDR2 reads SNEGSKA (reference sequence). The CDR3 sequence: CSARAGMNTEAFF. For the CDR3, the DNA is TGCAGTGCCCGGGCAGGGATGAACACTGAAGCTTTCTTT.

This clonotype was seen at least ten times. The rearrangement links TRBV20-1 to TRBJ2-2; D not certain. V lost 3 bases to trimming and J lost 0 bases, with 14 bases between them. The germline gives CDR1 DFQATT, CDR2 SNEGSKA (reference sequence). The CDR3 has 16 amino acids. The CDR3 loop reads CSASETWQTNTGELFF. In DNA form, the CDR3 reads TGCAGTGCTAGTGAAACCTGGCAGACGAACACCGGGGAGCTGTTTTTT.

The rearrangement uses TRBV18 and TRBJ2-1; TRBD1 agrees at 8 bases. The germline gives CDR1 KGHSH, CDR2 LQKENI. This CDR3 contains 14 residues. Losses at the gene ends were 3 bases for V and 6 bases for J; bases not matched to a gene: 4. The CDR3 DNA sequence: TGTGCCAGCTCACCCAGGGGGCGCGTCAATGAGCAGTTCTTC. Translated, it gives CASSPRGRVNEQFF.